This TCR beta chain was sequenced during a study of blood T cells in healthy people across ages (dated by TCRdb to the mid-2010s). Context from the whole study: Template switching captured roughly one uniquely barcoded TCR beta cDNA molecule per two T cells in model experiments. To track age-related changes in TCR beta repertoire diversity, the study relied on deep sequencing normalized with unique cDNA molecular identifiers. Donors were grouped into four age groups: young (average roughly 17 years), middle-aged (about 38), aged (about 59) and long-lived (approximately 81). To avoid experimental bias, donors of different ages were randomly spread across the sequencing lanes. The study analyzed two additional independent replicas of 1 million unique cDNA reads from the same blood draw for two donors, one aged 18 to 29 and one aged 80 or older. The paper as a whole reports these results and caveats: Because the CMV infection status of the donors was unknown, age-related changes in expanded clonotypes may potentially have been confounded. Conclusive comparison of naive and antigen-experienced compartments was prevented by the profiling of bulk unsorted PBMCs. Observed TCR beta diversity correlated strongly with the percentage of naive T cells measured by flow cytometry. Observed TCR beta diversity per million T cells fell roughly linearly with age, and a significant reduction was already apparent by age around 39. Compared with the aged group, more naive CD4+ T cells, fewer expanded clones and increased TCR diversity were shown by the long-lived group, suggesting age selection. Estimates of total diversity from one million sequenced T cells were regarded as lower bounds and underestimates.

A few counts support this clonotype. Its binding antigen is unknown. No qualities accompany the bases; no much larger clone lies one base away. Via the germline V gene, CDR1 is WSHSY and CDR2 SAAADI. Inclusive of the bounding cysteine and phenylalanine, the CDR3 is 16 residues long. The kept DNA is CDR3 alone, 48 bases in frame from the first base. Relative to germline, V is missing 0 bases and J is missing 6 bases, with 8 bases of the junction outside any gene match. Systemically healthy Caucasian individuals from Russia, 35 to 40 in total and aged about 6 to 90 years, were included as donors. Roughly 10 milliliters of peripheral blood were collected from each donor into EDTA-treated Vacutainer tubes. Ficoll-Paque density-gradient centrifugation was used to isolate PBMCs, with at least 6.5 million per sample. Trizol reagent was used to extract total RNA from the PBMCs, yielding at least 6 micrograms per sample. The percentages of naive CD45RAhigh/CD27high T cells were determined by flow cytometry on a PBMC aliquot from every donor.

Libraries were built with 5' RACE. The sample was run on an Illumina HiSeq 2500. The second PCR ran for roughly 7 to 12 cycles and used a J-beta primer mix along with a sample-barcoded 5' primer. A unique molecular identifier was introduced onto each TCR beta cDNA molecule by a template-switch 5' adaptor carrying 12 random nucleotides. Each sample yielded at least 2.5 million CDR3-containing paired-end reads. The Mint cDNA synthesis kit, primed by a TRBC-specific oligonucleotide, was used to synthesize first-strand cDNA from all RNA. All cDNA was treated with uracil-DNA glycosylase and then went through a first 18-cycle PCR with the universal primers M1SS and BC2_uni_R. The published analysis was carried out like this. Each sample was normalized by randomly selecting 1 million high-quality reads, each carrying a distinct molecular identifier. Reads with shared molecular identifiers were discarded instead of being binned into consensus sequences. MiTCR, with a Q25 quality threshold and the strictest error-elimination algorithm, was used for CDR3 identification, clonotype clustering and error correction. Lower-bound total TCR beta diversity was estimated with a nonparametric unseen species model using Euler transformation. TCRdb took the public reads, trimmed them with fastp at Q25, ran MiXCR for clone calling and kept in-frame beta chains. All rows with the same CDR3 protein become a single entry with the most common DNA and genes. TCRdb, rather than the study authors, made the V and J calls. For this sample the table gives around 1.5 million distinct CDR3 sequences, of which about 32% were detected only once. Roughly 12% of the sample is taken by the ten largest.

In this chain, TRBV10-2 is recombined with TRBJ1-2, with TRBD1 identical over 9 junction bases. The source material was blood. This TCR derives from a woman between 25 and 40 years old in good health. The DNA reads as follows: TGCGCCAGCAGTGAGTCGGTGACAGGGGGAGCGGATGGCTACACCTTC. This yields the protein CASSESVTGGADGYTF.